The 16 T cell receptor beta chains reported below all come from one sample, sequenced in a study of blood T cell repertoires in COVID-19. The method was immunoSEQ multiplex PCR; TCRdb's version includes in-frame clones alone and lacks a portion of them. The repertoire consists of about 150,000 clones, with about 85% occurring once and the leading ten covering roughly 0.62%. The material sequenced was peripheral blood. The receptors shown here come from a man aged 60 to 75 with COVID-19, enrolled during active disease.

This sequence joins TRBV7-3 and TRBJ2-2; 9 bases line up with TRBD2. The ends lost 8 bases at V and 3 bases at J; junction bases unmatched: 4. The germline V gene has CDR1 SGHTA and CDR2 FQGTGA. The CDR3 runs to 14 residues. CDR3 sequence: CASQSGGHTGELFF. The CDR3 bases are TGTGCCAGCCAGAGCGGGGGGCACACCGGGGAGCTGTTTTTT.

The chain joins TRBV2 to TRBJ1-2; 8 bases agree with TRBD1. This CDR3 has 14 amino acids. In germline, CDR1 is SNHLY, CDR2 FYNNEI. V lost 2 bases to trimming and J lost 6 bases; unmatched junction nucleotides: 5. CDR3 in amino acids: CASSEQGAGNGYTF. The CDR3 region has the DNA TGTGCCAGCAGTGAACAGGGGGCAGGGAATGGCTACACCTTC.

The chain recombines TRBV11-1 with TRBJ2-7; tentatively, D is TRBD1 (6 bases). V was shortened by 2 bases and J by 3 bases, with 17 bases between the two germline ends. The CDR3 extends over 16 amino acids. From germline, CDR1 is SGHAT and CDR2 FQDESV (reference sequence). The CDR3 DNA reads as TGTGCCAGCAGCTTAAATATCCTAACAGGGATCTACGAGCAGTACTTC. This gives the protein CASSLNILTGIYEQYF. The full variable domain, with the rest looked up from reference TRBV11-1 and TRBJ2-7, is EAEVAQSPRYKITEKSQAVAFWCDPISGHATLYWYRQILGQGPELLVQFQDESVVDDSQLPKDRFSAERLKGVDSTLKIQPAELGDSAMYLCASSLNILTGIYEQYFGPGTRLTVT.

V gene TRBV6-5 combines with J gene TRBJ1-1; 7 bases fit TRBD1. This CDR3 is 14 amino acids long. Losses at the gene ends were 5 bases for V and 4 bases for J; bases not matched to a gene: 7. The germline V gene encodes CDR1 MNHEY and CDR2 SVGAGI. The CDR3 region has the DNA TGTGCCAGCAGTAAACAGGGGTCGTTCACTGAAGCTTTCTTT. Its translation is CASSKQGSFTEAFF.

The chain employs TRBV7-9 and TRBJ2-5; the D gene is possibly TRBD1 (6 bases). V was shortened by 8 bases and J by 0 bases, with 16 bases between the two germline ends. This CDR3 is 15 amino acids long. Germline V lookup: CDR1 SEHNR, CDR2 FQNEAQ (reference sequence). The CDR3 region has the DNA TGTGCCAGCTTAAGAGGGGGTGCGTACCAAGAGACCCAGTACTTC. Translation: CASLRGGAYQETQYF.

The J gene is TRBJ1-1, the V gene TRBV4-3, with D maybe TRBD1 (6 bases). The V gene lost 1 base and the J gene lost 5 bases, with 14 bases spanning the gap. The CDR3 consists of 15 residues. Germline V lookup: CDR1 LGHNA, CDR2 YSLEER. The CDR3 coding sequence is TGCGCCAGCAGCCAAGTCGTGACAGGTGGGACTGAAGCTTTCTTT. Residues: CASSQVVTGGTEAFF.

This clone was counted once. The chain joins TRBV6-4 to TRBJ1-1, with 8 positions matching TRBD1. The CDR3 extends over 16 amino acids. Per the germline V gene, CDR1 is MRHNA and CDR2 is SNTAGT. V lost 6 bases and J lost 4; bases outside the gene matches: 13. CDR3 coding DNA: TGTGCCAGCAGCATGACAGAGGGCAGGGGGCCCACTGAAGCTTTCTTT. Its protein is CASSMTEGRGPTEAFF.

The sample holds one count of this clone. The chain recombines TRBV4-2 with TRBJ2-5, with 9 bases that match TRBD1. CDR3 length equals 14 residues. The V segment lost 4 bases and the J segment 4 bases; nucleotides outside the gene matches: 4. In germline, CDR1 is LGHNA, CDR2 YNFKEQ. The CDR3 bases are TGTGCCAGCAGCCGACAGGGGGTGGTAGAGACCCAGTACTTC. Amino acid sequence: CASSRQGVVETQYF.

This clone was seen a few times. V and J are TRBV19 and TRBJ1-6, with 9 bases lining up with TRBD1. This CDR3 spans 16 amino acids. Germline V CDR1 and CDR2: LNHDA, SQIVND (reference sequence). V was pared by 7 bases and J by 6 bases, with 10 bases of the junction left unmatched. In DNA form, the CDR3 reads TGTGCCAGTATCGAAACAGGGGGCAGCCGTAATTCACCCCTCCACTTT. It translates to CASIETGGSRNSPLHF.

This chain uses TRBV12-3 or TRBV12-4 with TRBJ1-1; D may be TRBD1 (5 bases). Between the trimmed V and J ends, which lost 6 bases and 11 bases, there was a span of 19 bases. The CDR3 is 13 residues long. The CDR3 sequence: CASSQAIRVGAFF. CDR3 nucleotides: TGTGCCAGCAGCCAGGCGATCAGGGTGGGGGCTTTCTTT.

The chain's CDR3 is CASSAQINYGYTF. CDR3 nucleotides: TGTGCCAGCAGTGCCCAGATTAACTATGGCTACACCTTC. The chain couples TRBV27 to TRBJ1-2; D unresolved. Germline V gene lookup returns CDR1 MNHEY and CDR2 SMNVEV (reference sequence). The CDR3 length is 13 residues. Between the trimmed V and J ends, which lost 5 bases and 1 base, there was a span of 8 bases.

V gene TRBV5-8 combines with J gene TRBJ2-7; 8 bases are shared with TRBD1. Trimming removed 0 bases from V and 2 bases from J; junction bases left unmatched: 7. The CDR3 is 16 amino acids. Germline loops: CDR1 SGHTS, CDR2 YDEGEE. The CDR3 DNA reads TGTGCCAGCAGCTTGGGGCCGAAGACAGGGGCCTACGAGCAGTACTTC. This gives the protein CASSLGPKTGAYEQYF. Filled out from reference TRBV5-8 and TRBJ2-7, the complete variable domain reads EAGVTQSPTHLIKTRGQQATLRCSPISGHTSVYWYQQALGLGLQFLLWYDEGEERNRGNFPPRFSGRQFPNYSSELNVNALELEDSALYLCASSLGPKTGAYEQYFGPGTRLTVT.

This clone was observed a handful of times. The chain joins TRBV29-1 to TRBJ2-7; tentatively, D is TRBD1 (5 bases). The CDR3 loop spans 14 amino acids. V dropped 6 bases and J dropped 0 bases, with 15 bases sitting between them. Germline V gene sequence: CDR1 SQVTM, CDR2 ANQGSEA. This chain's CDR3 is CSVTTGPVSYEQYF. The CDR3 DNA reads as TGCAGCGTAACAACAGGCCCCGTCTCCTACGAGCAGTACTTC.

CDR3 sequence: CASSLVRQDTGELFF. The CDR3 nucleotides read TGTGCCAGCAGCCTAGTCAGGCAGGACACCGGGGAGCTGTTTTTT. The chain has TRBV7-9 and TRBJ2-2; D call uncertain. The V and J ends lost 5 bases and 3 bases respectively, with 13 bases between them. The CDR3 spans 15 residues. Germline CDR1 reads SEHNR; CDR2 reads FQNEAQ (reference sequence).

The gene calls are TRBV5-6 and TRBJ1-1, with 7 nucleotides matching TRBD1. After removal of 2 bases from V and 5 bases from J, the junction contained 12 bases not matched to a gene. CDR1 is SGHDT and CDR2 is YYEEEE in the germline V gene. The CDR3 is made up of 16 amino acids. This CDR3 is CASSLRMTGIYTEAFF. For the CDR3, the DNA is TGTGCCAGCAGCTTACGAATGACAGGGATTTATACTGAAGCTTTCTTT.

This clone was detected only once. The rearrangement links TRBV18 to TRBJ2-2; D may be TRBD1 (6 bases). V lost 1 base, J lost 4 bases, and 13 bases lay in between. The length of the CDR3 is 16 residues. Germline-derived CDR1 and CDR2 are KGHSH and LQKENI. CDR3 in DNA: TGTGCCAGCTCACCACTTGGGACGACAGGCACCGGGGAGCTGTTTTTT. This translates into CASSPLGTTGTGELFF.